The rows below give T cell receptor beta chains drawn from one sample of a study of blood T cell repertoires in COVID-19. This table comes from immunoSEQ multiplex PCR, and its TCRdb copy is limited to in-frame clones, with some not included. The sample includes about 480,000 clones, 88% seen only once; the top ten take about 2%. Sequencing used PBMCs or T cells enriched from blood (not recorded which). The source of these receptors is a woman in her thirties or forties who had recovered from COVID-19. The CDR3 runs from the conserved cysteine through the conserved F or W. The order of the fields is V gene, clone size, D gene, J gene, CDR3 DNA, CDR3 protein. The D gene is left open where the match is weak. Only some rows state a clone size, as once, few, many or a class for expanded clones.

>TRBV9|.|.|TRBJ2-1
TGTGCCAGCAGCGACCAAGGGCGGACAGACAATGAGCAGTTCTTC
CASSDQGRTDNEQFF
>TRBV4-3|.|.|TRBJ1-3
TGCGCCAGCAGCCAAGATAAAGCTGCTACTGGAAACACCATATATTTT
CASSQDKAATGNTIYF
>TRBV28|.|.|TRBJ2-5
TGTGCCAGCAGTTTAGGGCATGAAGAGACCCAGTACTTC
CASSLGHEETQYF
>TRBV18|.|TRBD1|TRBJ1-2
TGTGCCAGCTCACCGAGGACAGGGGTTAATTATGGCTACACCTTC
CASSPRTGVNYGYTF
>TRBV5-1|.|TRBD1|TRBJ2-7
TGCGCCAGCAGCTCCGGGACAGGGGGCTACGAGCAGTACTTC
CASSSGTGGYEQYF
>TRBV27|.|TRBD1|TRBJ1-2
TGTGCCAGCAGTTTAGAGGGGGCAGGGAATGGCTACACCTTC
CASSLEGAGNGYTF
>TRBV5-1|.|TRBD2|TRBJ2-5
TGCGCCAGCAGCACCAGGACTAGCGGGGAGACCCAGTACTTC
CASSTRTSGETQYF
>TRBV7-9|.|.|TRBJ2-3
TGTGCCAGCAGCCCCGTCAGGGGCCCCACAGATACGCAGTATTTT
CASSPVRGPTDTQYF
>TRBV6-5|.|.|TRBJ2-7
TGTGCCAGCAAGAATGCGTACGAGCAGTACTTC
CASKNAYEQYF
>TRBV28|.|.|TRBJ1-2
TGTGCCAGCAGTTTCGGTAAAGAATTAAATGGCTACACCTTC
CASSFGKELNGYTF
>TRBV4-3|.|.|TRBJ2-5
TGCGCCAGCAGCCAAGAGACTAGGCCTCAGACCCAGTACTTC
CASSQETRPQTQYF
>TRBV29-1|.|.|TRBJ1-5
TGCAGCGTTGTTGTCAGGGGCAATCAGCCCCAGCATTTT
CSVVVRGNQPQHF
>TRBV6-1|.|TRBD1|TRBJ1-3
TGTGCCAGCAGTGTTAACAGGGGCGAAGGAAACACCATATATTTT
CASSVNRGEGNTIYF
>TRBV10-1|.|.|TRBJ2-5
TGCGCCAGCAGTGAGACGGGGGTCCAAGAGACCCAGTACTTC
CASSETGVQETQYF
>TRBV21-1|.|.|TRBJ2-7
TGTGCCAGCAGCACCGGGACAGGGACCTACGAGCAGTACTTC
CASSTGTGTYEQYF
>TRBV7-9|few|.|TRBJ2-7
TGTGCCAGCAGCTTAACTCGAGAGCAGTACTTC
CASSLTREQYF
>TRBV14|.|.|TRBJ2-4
TGTGCCAGCAGCCAGAGTCCGGTATCGGTTGACATTCAGTACTTC
CASSQSPVSVDIQYF
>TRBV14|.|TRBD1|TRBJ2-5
TGTGCCAGCAGCCCGGGACAGATCCAAGAGACCCAGTACTTC
CASSPGQIQETQYF
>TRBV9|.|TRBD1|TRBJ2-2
TGTGCCAGCAGCGTAACCGGGACAGGGGGAAAAAGGCACACCGGGGAGCTGTTTTTT
CASSVTGTGGKRHTGELFF
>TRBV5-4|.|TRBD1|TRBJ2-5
TGTGCCAGCAGCACCAGCCCCGGGACAGGGGAAGAGACCCAGTACTTC
CASSTSPGTGEETQYF
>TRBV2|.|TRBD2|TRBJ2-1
TGTGCCAGCAAAAAACTAGCGGGAGGGCAGAACAATGAGCAGTTCTTC
CASKKLAGGQNNEQFF
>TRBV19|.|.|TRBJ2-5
TGTGCCAGTAGTCAGACATCAATTGAGACCCAGTACTTC
CASSQTSIETQYF
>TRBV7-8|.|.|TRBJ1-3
TGTGCCAGCAGCCACGCGGGTTCTGGAAACACCATATATTTT
CASSHAGSGNTIYF
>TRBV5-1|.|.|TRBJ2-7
TGCGCCAGCAGCTTGCGGCTAGGATCCTACGAGCAGTACTTC
CASSLRLGSYEQYF
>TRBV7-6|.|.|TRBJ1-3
TGTGCCAGCAGCGTATTAGACGGAGCAGGAAACACCATATATTTT
CASSVLDGAGNTIYF
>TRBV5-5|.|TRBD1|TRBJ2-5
TGTGCCAGCAGGTCGACAGGGGGCGTAGAGACCCAGTACTTC
CASRSTGGVETQYF
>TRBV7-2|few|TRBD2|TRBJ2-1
TGTGCCAGCAGCTTAGGTGGGGCACTAGCGGACATCAAGCAGTTCTTC
CASSLGGALADIKQFF
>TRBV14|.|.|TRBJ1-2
TGTGCCAGCAGCCCGGGGACATATGGCTACACCTTC
CASSPGTYGYTF
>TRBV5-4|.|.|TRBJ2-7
TGTGCCAGCAGCGACGGACAGTACGAGCAGTACTTC
CASSDGQYEQYF
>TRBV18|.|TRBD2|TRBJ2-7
TGTGCCAGCTCACCACCGGGACTAGCGGGGTTCAACTACGAGCAGTACTTC
CASSPPGLAGFNYEQYF
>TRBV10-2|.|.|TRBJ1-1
TGCGCCAGCAGTAAAGGGGATGAAGCTTTCTTT
CASSKGDEAFF
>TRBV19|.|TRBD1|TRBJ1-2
TGTGCCAGTAGTATGTACAGGGGGGACTATGGCTACACCTTC
CASSMYRGDYGYTF
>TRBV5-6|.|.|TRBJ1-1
TGTGCCAGCAACGGAGGGGCAGGACCAGCTTTCTTT
CASNGGAGPAFF
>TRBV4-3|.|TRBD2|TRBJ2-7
TGCGCCAGCAGCCAAGACCCCGGGAGGGCCTACGAGCAGTACTTC
CASSQDPGRAYEQYF
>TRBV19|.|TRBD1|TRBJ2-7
TGTGCCAGTAGTTTAGGGACAGCTCCGCTCGGGCAGTACTTC
CASSLGTAPLGQYF
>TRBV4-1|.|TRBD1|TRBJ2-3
TGCGCCAGCAGCCAGGGGGACAGGGTCGGCACAGATACGCAGTATTTT
CASSQGDRVGTDTQYF
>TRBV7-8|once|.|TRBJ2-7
TGTGCCAGCAGCCCCGAGCCTGTGGGCGGGATCTCCTACGAGCAGTACTTC
CASSPEPVGGISYEQYF
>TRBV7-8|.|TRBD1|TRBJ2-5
TGTGCCAGCAACTTACAGGGGGGAGAGACCCAGTACTTC
CASNLQGGETQYF
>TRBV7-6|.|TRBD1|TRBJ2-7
TGTGCCAGCAGTTCGTCGGGACAGCTCTTTGTCAACGAGCAGTACTTC
CASSSSGQLFVNEQYF
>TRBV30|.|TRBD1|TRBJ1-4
TGTGCCTGGAGCGGGACAGGGGAAAAACTGTTTTTT
CAWSGTGEKLFF
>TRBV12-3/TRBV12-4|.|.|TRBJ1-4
TGTGCCACGCAGGTTGCAACTAATGAAAAACTGTTTTTT
CATQVATNEKLFF
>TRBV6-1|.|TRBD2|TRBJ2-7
TGTGCCAGCAGTGCCCCGGGACTAGCGACCTCCTACGAGCAGTACTTC
CASSAPGLATSYEQYF
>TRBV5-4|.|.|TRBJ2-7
TGTGCCAGCAGCCCCGGGACTGACACTACGGTGGAGCAGTACTTC
CASSPGTDTTVEQYF
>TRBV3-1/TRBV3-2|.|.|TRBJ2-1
TGTGCCACCGCAGGGGCTTGGGAGCAGTTCTTC
CATAGAWEQFF
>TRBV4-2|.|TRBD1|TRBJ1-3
TGTGCCAGCAGCCGCGGACAGGGGGAGGTGGGTGGAAACACCATATATTTT
CASSRGQGEVGGNTIYF
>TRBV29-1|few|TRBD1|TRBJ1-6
TGCAGCGTTTCACAGGGGATTAATTCACCCCTCCACTTT
CSVSQGINSPLHF
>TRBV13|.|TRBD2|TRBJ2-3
TGTGCCAGCAGTACCGGAACCGGGACTAACCACACAGATACGCAGTATTTT
CASSTGTGTNHTDTQYF
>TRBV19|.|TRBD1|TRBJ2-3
TGTGCCAGTAGTGCAAGGGGGCCAGCGCAGTATTTT
CASSARGPAQYF
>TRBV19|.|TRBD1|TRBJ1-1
TGTGCCAGTAGTAGGGCCACAGGGGGTCCCAACACTGAAGCTTTCTTT
CASSRATGGPNTEAFF
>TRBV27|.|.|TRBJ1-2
TGTGCCAGCAGTTTATCCGGCAAGACATATGGCTACACCTTC
CASSLSGKTYGYTF
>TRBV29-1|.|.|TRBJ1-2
TGCAGCGTTGAAGAAGCGGAGAAATTGGGCTACACCTTC
CSVEEAEKLGYTF